The clone carrying this T cell receptor (beta chain) was observed a few times. Profiled with immunoSEQ multiplex PCR; TCRdb holds only in-frame clones, not every one. The sample consists of 250,000 or so clones, about 85% of them appearing once. These data come from a study of blood T cell repertoires in COVID-19. Trimming removed 7 bases at V and 6 bases at J, with 15 bases between. Per the germline V gene, CDR1 is MNHEY and CDR2 is SVGAGI. This CDR3 comprises 13 residues. Cohort assignment relied on participant-reported clinical history. All exposed participants met a person with COVID-19 within 2 weeks before entering the study.

Sequencing used PBMCs or T cells enriched from blood (not recorded which). The chain employs TRBV6-5 and TRBJ1-1; D possibly corresponds to TRBD1 (5 bases). The source is a woman aged 50 to 65 who had been exposed to COVID-19. The CDR3 spells CASNKGRFAEAFF. DNA of the CDR3: TGTGCCAGCAATAAGGGGCGGTTCGCTGAAGCTTTCTTT.